The next 31 T cell receptor beta chains were all read from a single sample in a study of T cell repertoires in cytomegalovirus infection. Antigens of these TCRs are unknown. TCRdb reanalysed the reads using MiXCR and keeps one entry per CDR3 protein. Of about 120,000 distinct CDR3 sequences in the sample, 30% were seen once. The sample in question was CD8+ T cells from cultured PBMCs, obtained from culture after CMV antigen stimulation. These TCRs come from a human donor in good health (CMV status not recorded). Some clones in this sample may be carry-over from other donors' samples.

This clonotype has only a few counts. The chain employs TRBV27 and TRBJ2-1; a weak D match, TRBD2 (5 bases). The V gene lost 1 base and the J gene lost 4 bases, with 14 bases spanning the gap. There are 16 residues in the CDR3. Germline assignment: CDR1 MNHEY and CDR2 SMNVEV (reference sequence). This chain's CDR3 is CASSLYGGPDYNEQFF. The CDR3 nucleotides are TGTGCCAGCAGTTTATACGGAGGACCCGATTACAATGAGCAGTTCTTC.

In regard to this clonotype: Because the CDR3's place on the DNA is in doubt, the DNA is left out and the CDR3 is given as listed by TCRdb. V and J are TRBV7-2 and TRBJ2-2. The CDR3 is 13 residues long, ends included. Germline V gives CDR1 SGHTA, CDR2 FQGNSA. The CDR3 reads CASSFFGEGELFF.

This clonotype was counted between two and nine times. V gene TRBV7-9 combines with J gene TRBJ1-1; D is perhaps TRBD1 (5 bases). The CDR3 is 17 residues long. Trimming took 5 bases from V and 0 from J, leaving 19 bases between them. The V gene's germline CDR1 is SEHNR and CDR2 FQNEAQ (reference sequence). The CDR3 is CASSPSGAGPMNTEAFF. The CDR3 DNA follows: TGTGCCAGCAGCCCCTCCGGGGCAGGGCCTATGAACACTGAAGCTTTCTTT.

In this sample, this clonotype turned up a few times. The rearrangement uses TRBV6-1 and TRBJ2-2; 9 nucleotides match TRBD1. This CDR3 is built from 22 residues. Losses at the gene ends were 4 bases for V and 6 bases for J; bases not matched to a gene: 27. CDR1 is MNHNS and CDR2 is SASEGT in the germline V gene. The CDR3 loop reads CASSVNRGPLGPTIVGAGELFF. The CDR3 DNA is TGTGCCAGCAGTGTGAACAGGGGGCCTCTTGGACCGACAATAGTAGGTGCCGGGGAGCTGTTTTTT.

This clonotype occurred a few times. The gene calls are TRBV27 and TRBJ2-3, with TRBD2 matching over 9 bases. The V gene's germline CDR1 is MNHEY and CDR2 SMNVEV (reference sequence). The CDR3 is 15 amino acids. V shed 7 bases and J 0 bases; nucleotides not matched to a gene: 5. CDR3 sequence: CASTIAGASTDTQYF. CDR3 nucleotides: TGTGCCAGCACTATAGCGGGGGCCAGCACAGATACGCAGTATTTT.

J is TRBJ2-5 and V is TRBV7-6; either TRBD1 or TRBD2 may fit D (5 bases each). Deletions cut 5 bases from V and 7 bases from J, with 23 bases between. The germline gives CDR1 SGHVS, CDR2 FNYEAQ. The CDR3 extends over 16 amino acids. The CDR3 DNA is TGTGCCAGCAGCAGCCTAGGGACCGACGCCCGGGGGACCCAGTACTTC. Translated: CASSSLGTDARGTQYF.

The chain couples TRBV7-6 to TRBJ2-6; either TRBD1 or TRBD2 may supply D (5 bases each). Germline values: CDR1 SGHVS, CDR2 FNYEAQ. This CDR3 is 16 amino acids long. Trimming shortened V by 5 bases and J by 3 bases, and 14 bases separated the two germline ends. The CDR3 sequence: CASSPRGQVGANVLTF. The CDR3 DNA is TGTGCCAGCAGCCCGAGGGGCCAGGTTGGGGCCAACGTCCTGACTTTC.

Note on this clonotype: This sequence may be a read error, since a much larger clone differs from it by one base. The chain combines TRBV6-1 with TRBJ1-4; TRBD1 is a possible D gene (6 bases). The V gene lost 11 bases and the J gene lost 5 bases, with 18 bases spanning the gap. The CDR3 contains 14 residues. The germline V gene has CDR1 MNHNS and CDR2 SASEGT. CDR3 sequence: CACPPTGENEKLFF. CDR3 nucleotide sequence: TGTGCCTGCCCCCCGACAGGTGAAAATGAAAAACTGTTTTTT.

The chain links TRBV5-1 to TRBJ1-4; 8 nucleotides line up with TRBD1. The CDR3 sequence is 15 residues long. With V trimmed by 4 bases and J by 3 bases, 5 bases remained unmatched. Germline lookup yields CDR1 SGHRS and CDR2 YFSETQ. This CDR3 reads CASSLGTGSNEKLFF. CDR3 nucleotide sequence: TGCGCCAGCAGCCTGGGGACAGGCTCTAATGAAAAACTGTTTTTT.

The rearrangement uses TRBV5-1 and TRBJ2-7; 8 bases map to TRBD2. With V trimmed by 0 bases and J by 2 bases, 1 base remained unmatched. Germline values: CDR1 SGHRS, CDR2 YFSETQ. The CDR3 extends over 14 amino acids. CDR3 sequence reads: CASSLAGGAYEQYF. The CDR3 DNA follows: TGCGCCAGCAGCTTGGCCGGGGGGGCCTACGAGCAGTACTTC.

This clonotype has ten or more counts. The chain uses TRBV7-8 and TRBJ1-1; 7 nucleotides line up with TRBD1. The V gene's germline CDR1 is SGHVS and CDR2 FQNEAQ. V shed 1 base, J shed 3 bases, and the junction held 5 bases outside the gene matches. This CDR3 has 15 residues. The CDR3 protein is CASSLEATGYTEAFF. CDR3 nucleotide sequence: TGTGCCAGCAGCTTAGAGGCGACAGGGTACACTGAAGCTTTCTTT.

This clonotype appeared a few times. CDR3 sequence reads: CASSHPTGNNEQFF. CDR3 DNA sequence: TGTGCCAGCAGCCACCCGACTGGTAACAATGAGCAGTTCTTC. This chain uses TRBV7-8 with TRBJ2-1, with no clear D. Germline CDR1 reads SGHVS; CDR2 reads FQNEAQ. The CDR3 has 14 amino acids. Between the trimmed V and J ends, which lost 5 bases and 5 bases, there was a span of 13 bases.

In this sample, this clonotype turned up a few times. The chain uses TRBV7-9 and TRBJ2-1, with no clear D. Germline CDR1 reads SEHNR; CDR2 reads FQNEAQ (reference sequence). The CDR3 extends over 12 amino acids. The germline V and J ends were trimmed by 5 bases and 8 bases, with 10 bases remaining between them. CDR3 sequence reads: CASSGVIHEQFF. As DNA, the CDR3 is TGTGCCAGCAGCGGGGTTATCCATGAGCAGTTCTTC.

This clonotype occurred a few times. The rearrangement uses TRBV27 and TRBJ2-1, with 15 bases identical to TRBD2. After removal of 4 bases from V and 0 bases from J, the junction contained 7 bases not matched to a gene. Per germline, CDR1 MNHEY and CDR2 SMNVEV (reference sequence). CDR3 length: 19 residues. The CDR3 spells CASSSGLAGGTLSYNEQFF. Here the CDR3 DNA reads TGTGCCAGCAGTTCGGGACTAGCGGGGGGCACACTCTCCTACAATGAGCAGTTCTTC.

The V call is TRBV2, the J call TRBJ1-1, with a tentative D call TRBD1 (5 bases). Trimming stripped 6 bases from V and 13 bases from J, with 24 bases between. CDR3 length: 14 residues. Looked up from germline, CDR1 is SNHLY and CDR2 is FYNNEI. The CDR3 here is CASSDRDPRAGGFF. CDR3 bases: TGTGCCAGCAGCGACCGGGACCCCCGGGCAGGTGGTTTCTTT.

The chain employs TRBV27 and TRBJ2-1; D tentatively fits TRBD1 or TRBD2 (5 bases each). The CDR3 spans 16 residues. Trimming left V 1 base short and J 0 bases short, with 10 bases between. Looked up from germline, CDR1 is MNHEY and CDR2 is SMNVEV (reference sequence). The CDR3 region has the DNA TGTGCCAGCAGTTTATATCCAGGGACCTCCTACAATGAGCAGTTCTTC. Amino acid sequence: CASSLYPGTSYNEQFF.

The chain carries TRBV6-5 and TRBJ2-7, with TRBD1 matching 7 bases. The V and J ends lost 7 bases and 3 bases, in that order; junction bases with no gene match: 3. The CDR3 runs 12 residues. Looked up from germline, CDR1 is MNHEY and CDR2 is SVGAGI. The CDR3 spells CASMGQFYEQYF. Here the CDR3 DNA reads TGTGCCAGCATGGGACAGTTCTACGAGCAGTACTTC.

This clonotype was seen many times. The chain combines TRBV12-3 or TRBV12-4 with TRBJ1-5; possible D gene TRBD1, 5 bases. The V gene lost 6 bases and the J gene lost 1 base, with 10 bases spanning the gap. The CDR3 totals 14 residues. The CDR3 here is CASSSGGSNQPQHF. The DNA of the CDR3 is TGTGCCAGCAGCAGCGGGGGGAGCAATCAGCCCCAGCATTTT.

This rearrangement joins TRBV11-2 to TRBJ2-7; D tentatively reads TRBD1 or TRBD2 (5 bases each). Germline V lookup: CDR1 SGHAT, CDR2 FQNNGV. The CDR3 length is 13 residues. Trimming took 6 bases from V and 5 from J, leaving 14 bases between them. DNA of the CDR3: TGTGCCAGCAGTCCAGGGATGGGGGACGAGCAGTACTTC. Translation gives CASSPGMGDEQYF.

This clonotype was recorded many times. The chain has TRBV9 and TRBJ2-5; 8 bases agree with TRBD1. Germline assignment: CDR1 SGDLS and CDR2 YYNGEE. The V gene end was trimmed by 4 bases and the J gene end by 5 bases; junction bases not matched to a gene: 16. The CDR3 is 17 residues long. The CDR3 sequence: CASSPYPGGQGMETQYF. The CDR3 nucleotides are TGTGCCAGCAGCCCCTACCCTGGTGGACAGGGCATGGAGACCCAGTACTTC.

This clonotype was counted between two and nine times. This chain joins TRBV7-9 and TRBJ2-3; 9 bases are shared with TRBD2. CDR3 length: 17 residues. With V trimmed by 3 bases and J by 0 bases, 7 bases remained unmatched. Germline-derived CDR1 and CDR2 are SEHNR and FQNEAQ (reference sequence). CDR3 bases: TGTGCCAGCAGCTTCTCCAGCGGGGGGCCCAGCACAGATACGCAGTATTTT. It specifies CASSFSSGGPSTDTQYF.

This clonotype was counted a few times. The rearrangement joins TRBV5-4 to TRBJ2-7; the match to TRBD1 covers 10 bases. Germline loops: CDR1 SGHNT, CDR2 YYREEE (reference sequence). V lost 5 bases, J lost 2 bases, and 7 bases stayed unmatched. CDR3 length equals 15 residues. CDR3 residues: CASSPPGQGTYEQYF. Written as DNA, the CDR3 is TGTGCCAGCAGTCCACCGGGACAGGGGACCTACGAGCAGTACTTC.

The chain links TRBV7-9 to TRBJ2-7; 9 nucleotides agree with TRBD2. The CDR3 is 15 amino acids. From germline, CDR1 is SEHNR and CDR2 FQNEAQ (reference sequence). The trim removed 9 bases at V and 0 bases at J, leaving 9 bases unmatched. The CDR3 nucleotides are TGTGCCAGTGGACGGGCGGGGGGGCCCTCCTACGAGCAGTACTTC. Translated, it gives CASGRAGGPSYEQYF.

This chain links TRBV10-3 with TRBJ2-1; 9 nucleotides match TRBD1. Germline CDR1 ENHRY, CDR2 SYGVKD. The CDR3 runs to 16 residues. After removal of 6 bases from V and 3 bases from J, the junction contained 9 bases not matched to a gene. The CDR3 nucleotides read TGTGCCATCAGCTCGGGACAGGGAGGGTACTACAATGAGCAGTTCTTC. The encoded protein is CAISSGQGGYYNEQFF.

This clonotype occurred a few times. The chain recombines TRBV19 with TRBJ1-5; D gene uncertain. V was cut by 3 bases and J by 0 bases, with 9 bases left in between. The germline CDR1 and CDR2 sequences are LNHDA and SQIVND (reference sequence). This CDR3 has 15 residues. CDR3 sequence reads: CASSIGPHSNQPQHF. In DNA, the CDR3 is TGTGCCAGTAGTATTGGACCCCATAGCAATCAGCCCCAGCATTTT.

This sequence joins TRBV7-6 and TRBJ2-7, with TRBD2 as a possible D gene (6 bases). The CDR3 runs to 13 residues. Trimming left V 5 bases short and J 6 bases short, with 14 bases between. CDR1 and CDR2 (germline): SGHVS, FNYEAQ. DNA of the CDR3: TGTGCCAGCAGCGCGGGGACTTTTGGCGAGCAGTACTTC. Translating gives CASSAGTFGEQYF.

The chain carries TRBV4-1 and TRBJ2-1, with a tentative D call TRBD2 (7 bases). Looked up from germline, CDR1 is MGHRA and CDR2 is YSYEKL. Trimming shortened V by 0 bases and J by 9 bases, and 24 bases separated the two germline ends. The length of the CDR3 is 18 residues. The CDR3 DNA follows: TGCGCCAGCAGCCAAGATGTGGTCGTGGGGGGGGCAGATAGTGAGCAGTTCTTC. Protein product: CASSQDVVVGGADSEQFF.

This sequence joins TRBV6-1 and TRBJ2-3; possibly TRBD1 for D (5 bases). Trimming took 9 bases from V and 1 from J, leaving 11 bases between them. In germline, CDR1 is MNHNS, CDR2 SASEGT. The length of the CDR3 is 13 residues. The CDR3 bases are TGTGCCAGAGGGGATGGTCGCACAGATACGCAGTATTTT. It yields the protein CARGDGRTDTQYF.

This clonotype appeared a few times. Here the CDR3 DNA reads TGTGCCAGCAGTGAAAATGTTGCAGGGGGAAGCTATGGCTACACCTTC. Amino acid sequence: CASSENVAGGSYGYTF. This sequence joins TRBV6-1 and TRBJ1-2; 7 bases line up with TRBD1. The CDR3 is made up of 16 amino acids. Trimming at V came to 2 bases and at J to 4 bases, leaving 10 bases not matched to a gene. Per the germline V gene, CDR1 is MNHNS and CDR2 is SASEGT.

The V gene is TRBV6-1, the J gene TRBJ1-1; D not resolved. The CDR3 is 14 residues long. In germline, CDR1 is MNHNS, CDR2 SASEGT. Trimming shortened V by 4 bases and J by 6 bases, and 15 bases separated the two germline ends. The CDR3 DNA reads TGTGCCAGCAGTGTCCTATCCGCGCTCCCTGAAGCTTTCTTT. Translation gives CASSVLSALPEAFF.

A word on this clonotype: This may be a read error, as it is one base from a much larger clone. This chain links TRBV7-6 with TRBJ2-1; 8 nucleotides agree with TRBD2. V was clipped by 0 bases and J by 9 bases; unmatched bases: 7. Germline V gives CDR1 SGHVS, CDR2 FNYEAQ. The CDR3 length is 15 residues. The CDR3 region has the DNA TGTGCCAGCAGCTTAGCTAGCGGGGCCGACAGTGAGCAGTTCTTC. It encodes CASSLASGADSEQFF.